This T cell receptor beta chain was retrieved from a study of blood T cell repertoires in COVID-19. Study details: There were acute and convalescent COVID-19 samples, and they came from the United States, Italy and Spain.

V lost 5 bases, J lost 6 bases, and 13 bases stayed unmatched. Per the germline V gene, CDR1 is SGHRS and CDR2 is YFSETQ. The CDR3 is 16 residues long. In the original workflow: Amplification of reference gene primers was used by the study to estimate nucleated cell counts. The protocol was immunoSEQ multiplex PCR, while the TCRdb copy is restricted to in-frame clones and leaves out a portion. Clone size and the V and J calls come from that table; the DNA yielded D and trimming. The repertoire holds 190,000 or so clones, with about 87% as singletons. Enrollees, about 18 to 89 years old, lived in around 23 US areas. Clinical history as reported by participants underpinned cohort assignment.

Sequences were obtained from PBMCs or T cells enriched from blood (not recorded which). The receptor comes from a man aged 18 to 29 with acute COVID-19. The chain recombines TRBV5-1 with TRBJ2-2, with 7 bases lining up with TRBD2. Written as DNA, the CDR3 is TGCGCCAGCAGAGTTCAGGCGGGAGCGGGTCCCGGGGAGCTGTTTTTT. It yields the protein CASRVQAGAGPGELFF. Full variable domain (rest looked up from reference TRBV5-1 and TRBJ2-2): KAGVTQTPRYLIKTRGQQVTLSCSPISGHRSVSWYQQTPGQGLQFLFEYFSETQRNKGNFPGRFSGRQFSNSRSEMNVSTLELGDSALYLCASRVQAGAGPGELFFGEGSRLTVL.